Shown below are 20 T cell receptor beta chains from a single sample sequenced in a study of blood T cell repertoires in COVID-19. Measured with immunoSEQ multiplex PCR; TCRdb has only the in-frame clones, and not every one. The table has about 58,000 clones, roughly 77% seen once; the top ten hold about 30%. Sequencing used peripheral blood. The receptors stem from a man in his 60s with COVID-19, enrolled during active disease.

V and J are TRBV12-3 or TRBV12-4 and TRBJ2-1; a weak D match, TRBD1 (5 bases). Trimming took off 6 bases at V and 4 bases at J, with 7 bases between the two ends. The CDR3 runs 12 residues. CDR3 sequence: CASRDNYNEQFF. In DNA, the CDR3 is TGTGCCAGCAGGGACAATTACAATGAGCAGTTCTTC.

The chain carries TRBV25-1 and TRBJ1-2; possibly TRBD1 for D (5 bases). The CDR3 sequence is 13 residues long. Germline lookup yields CDR1 MGHDK and CDR2 SYGVNS. V lost 2 bases, J lost 6 bases, and 10 bases lay in between. CDR3 DNA: TGTGCCAGCAGTGAAGGGGCCAGGAATGGCTACACCTTC. This codes for CASSEGARNGYTF.

This clone was picked up one time. The chain recombines TRBV27 with TRBJ2-1; 10 bases fit TRBD2. J gave up 3 bases and V 5 bases, and 13 bases lay outside the gene matches. The CDR3 spans 18 residues. CDR1 and CDR2 (germline): MNHEY, SMNVEV (reference sequence). The CDR3 is CASSPPLGLAAFYNEQFF. The CDR3 bases are TGTGCCAGCAGTCCACCACTTGGACTAGCGGCCTTCTACAATGAGCAGTTCTTC.

The chain has TRBV14 and TRBJ2-1; 9 bases map to TRBD1. Per the germline V gene, CDR1 is SGHDN and CDR2 is FVKESK. J was trimmed by 5 bases and V by 0 bases; bases with no gene match: 2. This CDR3 contains 15 residues. CDR3 nucleotides: TGTGCCAGCAGCCAAGAGGGGGACAGGGACAATGAGCAGTTCTTC. This gives the protein CASSQEGDRDNEQFF.

The V call is TRBV15, the J call TRBJ2-7; tentative D call: TRBD1 (5 bases). From germline, CDR1 is LNHNV and CDR2 YYDKDF (reference sequence). The CDR3 extends over 14 amino acids. With 1 base removed from V and 0 bases from J, the gap between germline ends came to 7 bases. CDR3 bases: TGTGCCACCAGCAGAGGGGGCACCTCCTACGAGCAGTACTTC. Its translation is CATSRGGTSYEQYF. Full variable domain (outside the CDR3, taken from reference TRBV15 and TRBJ2-7): DAMVIQNPRYQVTQFGKPVTLSCSQTLNHNVMYWYQQKSSQAPKLLFHYYDKDFNNEADTPDNFQSRRPNTSFCFLDIRSPGLGDTAMYLCATSRGGTSYEQYFGPGTRLTVT.

The chain carries TRBV19 and TRBJ2-1, with D tentatively TRBD1 (7 bases). The germline V gene encodes CDR1 LNHDA and CDR2 SQIVND (reference sequence). The CDR3 loop spans 15 amino acids. Trimming removed 5 bases at V and 8 bases at J, with 19 bases between. CDR3 in DNA: TGTGCCAGTAGTCCACACAGGGGACTCCCGGATGAGCAGTTCTTC. Amino acids: CASSPHRGLPDEQFF.

The genes are TRBV18 and TRBJ2-5; 8 bases match TRBD2. Trimming cost V 6 bases and J 4 bases; bases outside gene matches: 4. Germline V gene data show CDR1 as KGHSH and CDR2 as LQKENI. There are 13 residues in the CDR3. The DNA for the CDR3 is TGTGCCAGCTCCCGGGGACTAGGAGAGACCCAGTACTTC. Amino acid sequence: CASSRGLGETQYF.

In this sample, this clone turned up a few times. The chain carries TRBV9 and TRBJ2-5; 7 nucleotides agree with TRBD1. The J segment lost 4 bases and the V segment lost 0 bases, leaving 6 bases of the junction unmatched. Germline-derived CDR1 and CDR2 are SGDLS and YYNGEE. The CDR3 consists of 15 residues. For the CDR3, the DNA is TGTGCCAGCAGCGTAGCGGGGACAGTTGGAGAGACCCAGTACTTC. This codes for CASSVAGTVGETQYF.

The chain couples TRBV5-1 to TRBJ2-3; a weak D match, TRBD2 (6 bases). There are 15 residues in the CDR3. The V gene's germline CDR1 is SGHRS and CDR2 YFSETQ. V was clipped by 1 base and J by 1 base, with 10 bases between them. For the CDR3, the DNA is TGCGCCAGCAGCTTGAGGGGACTCGGCACAGATACGCAGTATTTT. Its translation is CASSLRGLGTDTQYF. Full variable domain (missing parts from reference TRBV5-1 and TRBJ2-3): KAGVTQTPRYLIKTRGQQVTLSCSPISGHRSVSWYQQTPGQGLQFLFEYFSETQRNKGNFPGRFSGRQFSNSRSEMNVSTLELGDSALYLCASSLRGLGTDTQYFGPGTRLTVL.

J is TRBJ1-1 and V is TRBV3-1 (or the pseudogene TRBV3-2); D not certain. Germline V lookup: CDR1 LGHDT, CDR2 YNNKEL (reference sequence). The V end lost 0 bases, the J end lost 8 bases, and 13 bases lay between the germline ends. The CDR3 is made up of 14 amino acids. This chain's CDR3 is CASSQEGGSAEAFF. CDR3 DNA sequence: TGTGCCAGCAGCCAAGAAGGAGGGTCCGCCGAAGCTTTCTTT.

A few counts support this clone. The chain links TRBV4-1 to TRBJ1-2; tentatively, D is TRBD1 (6 bases). The germline CDR1 and CDR2 sequences are MGHRA and YSYEKL. This CDR3 contains 17 residues. V shed 3 bases and J shed 8 bases, with 25 bases lying between them. The DNA of the CDR3 is TGCGCCAGCAGCCATCCCGTACGGCAGGGGACGGCGGGCGGCTACACCTTC. Translated, it gives CASSHPVRQGTAGGYTF.

The rearrangement uses TRBV5-1 and TRBJ1-2; D perhaps matches TRBD1 (5 bases). The V and J ends lost 4 bases and 8 bases respectively, with 12 bases between them. Germline values: CDR1 SGHRS, CDR2 YFSETQ. CDR3 length: 12 residues. CDR3 nucleotide sequence: TGCGCCAGCAGCGGGGATAAGGGGGGCTACACCTTC. It translates to CASSGDKGGYTF.

The chain couples TRBV11-2 to TRBJ2-5; TRBD2 matches 8 bases. V was pared by 1 base and J by 2 bases, with 6 bases of the junction left unmatched. The CDR3 is made up of 16 amino acids. CDR1 is SGHAT and CDR2 is FQNNGV in the germline V gene. The CDR3 protein is CASSLVLAGSQETQYF. The CDR3 DNA reads TGTGCCAGCAGCTTAGTATTAGCGGGGTCACAAGAGACCCAGTACTTC.

This chain links TRBV5-1 with TRBJ2-6; D is undetermined. This CDR3 region has 15 residues. Trimming pared 1 base from V and 1 base from J, leaving 6 bases between. Germline CDR1 SGHRS, CDR2 YFSETQ. CDR3 loop: CASSLYGSGANVLTF. Written as DNA, the CDR3 is TGCGCCAGCAGCTTGTACGGGTCTGGGGCCAACGTCCTGACTTTC.

This chain links TRBV6-2 or TRBV6-3 with TRBJ1-1; 7 bases are a match to TRBD1. The CDR3 is 16 residues long. Losses at the gene ends were 2 bases for V and 1 base for J; bases not matched to a gene: 7. The V gene's germline CDR1 is MNHEY and CDR2 SVGEGT. The CDR3 region has the DNA TGTGCCAGCAGTTACCCGTTTGACAGGGAGAACACTGAAGCTTTCTTT. Amino acid sequence: CASSYPFDRENTEAFF.

This chain connects TRBV3-1 (or the pseudogene TRBV3-2) to TRBJ2-1, with 9 bases that match TRBD1. The CDR3 contains 15 residues. The J segment lost 5 bases and the V segment lost 4 bases, leaving 6 bases of the junction unmatched. Germline lookup yields CDR1 LGHDT and CDR2 YNNKEL (reference sequence). The CDR3, as DNA: TGTGCCAGCAGCCCTCCGAGACAGGGGGACAATGAGCAGTTCTTC. It encodes CASSPPRQGDNEQFF.

The chain is built from TRBV6-1 and TRBJ1-5; 8 bases line up with TRBD1. CDR1 and CDR2 from the germline V gene are MNHNS and SASEGT. With 1 base clipped from V and 7 bases from J, the junction kept 3 bases outside the gene matches. The CDR3 length is 14 residues. CDR3 bases: TGTGCCAGCAGTGAAGGGACAGGGATGCAGCCCCAGCATTTT. Its translation is CASSEGTGMQPQHF.

The gene calls are TRBV5-6 and TRBJ2-5; TRBD2 matches at 8 bases. The germline V gene has CDR1 SGHDT and CDR2 YYEEEE. The CDR3 consists of 15 residues. V trimming: 4 bases; J trimming: 2 bases; junction bases outside the gene matches: 7. The CDR3 protein is CASSGRTSRQETQYF. In DNA form, the CDR3 reads TGTGCCAGCAGCGGGAGGACTAGCAGGCAAGAGACCCAGTACTTC.

This sequence joins TRBV20-1 and TRBJ2-1; a possible D gene is TRBD2 (5 bases). V lost 7 bases and J lost 4, with 8 bases in between. There are 11 residues in the CDR3. The germline V gene encodes CDR1 DFQATT and CDR2 SNEGSKA (reference sequence). The CDR3 sequence: CSGIAYNEQFF. The CDR3 DNA is TGCAGTGGGATAGCGTACAATGAGCAGTTCTTC.

The chain links TRBV2 to TRBJ1-4, with D perhaps TRBD1 (5 bases). This CDR3 region has 14 residues. From germline, CDR1 is SNHLY and CDR2 FYNNEI. Trimming pared 4 bases from V and 3 bases from J, leaving 9 bases between. The CDR3 coding sequence is TGTGCCAGCAGTGGGGGGAGGGCTAATGAAAAACTGTTTTTT. This codes for CASSGGRANEKLFF. The full variable domain, its missing parts supplied by reference TRBV2 and TRBJ1-4, is EPEVTQTPSHQVTQMGQEVILRCVPISNHLYFYWYRQILGQKVEFLVSFYNNEISEKSEIFDDQFSVERPDGSNFTLKIRSTKLEDSAMYFCASSGGRANEKLFFGSGTQLSVL.